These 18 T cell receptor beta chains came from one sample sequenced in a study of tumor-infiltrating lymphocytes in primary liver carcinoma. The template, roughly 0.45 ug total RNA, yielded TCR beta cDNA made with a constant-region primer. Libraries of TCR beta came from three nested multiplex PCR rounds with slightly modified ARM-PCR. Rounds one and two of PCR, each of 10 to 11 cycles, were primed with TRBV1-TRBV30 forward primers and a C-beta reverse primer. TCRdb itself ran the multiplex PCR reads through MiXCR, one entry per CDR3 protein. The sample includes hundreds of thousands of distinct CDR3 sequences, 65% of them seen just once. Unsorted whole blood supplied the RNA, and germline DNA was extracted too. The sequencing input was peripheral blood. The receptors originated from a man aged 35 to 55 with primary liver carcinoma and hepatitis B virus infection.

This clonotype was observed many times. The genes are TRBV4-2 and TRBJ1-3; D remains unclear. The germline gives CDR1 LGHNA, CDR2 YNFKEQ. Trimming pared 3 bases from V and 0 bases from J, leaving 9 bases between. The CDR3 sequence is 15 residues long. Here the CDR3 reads CASSQGGNSGNTIYF. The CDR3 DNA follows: TGTGCCAGCAGCCAGGGCGGGAACTCTGGAAACACCATATATTTT.

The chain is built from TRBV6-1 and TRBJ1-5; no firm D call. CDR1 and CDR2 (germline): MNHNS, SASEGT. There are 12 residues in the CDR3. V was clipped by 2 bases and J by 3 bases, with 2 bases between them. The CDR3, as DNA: TGTGCCAGCAGTGAATCCAATCAGCCCCAGCATTTT. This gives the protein CASSESNQPQHF.

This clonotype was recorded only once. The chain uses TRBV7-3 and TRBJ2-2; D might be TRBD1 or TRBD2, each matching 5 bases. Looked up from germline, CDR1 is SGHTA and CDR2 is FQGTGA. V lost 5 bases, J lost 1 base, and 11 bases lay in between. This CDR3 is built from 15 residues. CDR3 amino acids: CASSPLRGNTGELFF. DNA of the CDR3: TGTGCCAGCAGCCCTCTGAGGGGGAACACCGGGGAGCTGTTTTTT.

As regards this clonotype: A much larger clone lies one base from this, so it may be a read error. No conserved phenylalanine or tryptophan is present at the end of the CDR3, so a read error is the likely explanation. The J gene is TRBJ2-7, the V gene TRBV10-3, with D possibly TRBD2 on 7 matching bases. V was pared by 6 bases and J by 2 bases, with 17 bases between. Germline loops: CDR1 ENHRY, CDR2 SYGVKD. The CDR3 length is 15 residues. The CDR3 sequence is CAISPRGAPTYEQYS. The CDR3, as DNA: TGTGCCATCAGCCCCCGGGGGGCACCCACCTACGAGCAGTACTCC.

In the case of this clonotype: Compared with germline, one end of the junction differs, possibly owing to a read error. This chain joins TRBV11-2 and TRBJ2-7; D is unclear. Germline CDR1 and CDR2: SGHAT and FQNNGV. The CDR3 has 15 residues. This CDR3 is CVSSFRVRPSYEQYF. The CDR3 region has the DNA TGTGTCAGCAGCTTCCGGGTCAGACCGTCCTACGAGCAGTACTTC.

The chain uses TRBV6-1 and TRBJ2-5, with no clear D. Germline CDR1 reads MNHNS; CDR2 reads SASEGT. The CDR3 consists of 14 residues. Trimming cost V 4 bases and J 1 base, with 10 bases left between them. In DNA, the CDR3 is TGTGCCAGCAGTGTAGGCGGAGCCCAAGAGACCCAGTACTTC. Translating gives CASSVGGAQETQYF.

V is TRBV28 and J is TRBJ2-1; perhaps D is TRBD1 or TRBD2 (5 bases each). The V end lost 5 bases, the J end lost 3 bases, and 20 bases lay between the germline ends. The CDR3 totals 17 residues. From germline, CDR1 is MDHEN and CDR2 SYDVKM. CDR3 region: CASSPSGPAANYNEQFF. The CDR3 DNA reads TGTGCCAGCAGTCCTTCGGGACCAGCGGCCAACTACAATGAGCAGTTCTTC.

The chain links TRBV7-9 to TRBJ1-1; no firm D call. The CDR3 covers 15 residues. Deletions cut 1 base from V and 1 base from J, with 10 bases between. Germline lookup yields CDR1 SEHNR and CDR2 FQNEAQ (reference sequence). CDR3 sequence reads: CASSLGRARNTEAFF. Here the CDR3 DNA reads TGTGCCAGCAGCTTAGGAAGGGCCCGGAACACTGAAGCTTTCTTT.

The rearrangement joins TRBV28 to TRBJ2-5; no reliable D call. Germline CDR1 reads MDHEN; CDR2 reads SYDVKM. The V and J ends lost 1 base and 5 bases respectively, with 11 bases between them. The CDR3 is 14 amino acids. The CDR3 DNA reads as TGTGCCAGCAGTTTATTAGGGTTTGGGGAGACCCAGTACTTC. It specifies CASSLLGFGETQYF. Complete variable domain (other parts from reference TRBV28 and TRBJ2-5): DVKVTQSSRYLVKRTGEKVFLECVQDMDHENMFWYRQDPGLGLRLIYFSYDVKMKEKGDIPEGYSVSREKKERFSLILESASTNQTSMYLCASSLLGFGETQYFGPGTRLLVL.

The CDR3 nucleotides are TGTGCCAGCAGGTATACAGGGACAGGGGAATGGAATGAGCAGTTCTTC. Protein sequence: CASRYTGTGEWNEQFF. The chain recombines TRBV7-9 with TRBJ2-1; TRBD1 matches 10 bases. This CDR3 comprises 16 residues. The ends lost 6 bases at V and 7 bases at J; junction bases unmatched: 12. Germline V lookup: CDR1 SEHNR, CDR2 FQNEAQ (reference sequence).

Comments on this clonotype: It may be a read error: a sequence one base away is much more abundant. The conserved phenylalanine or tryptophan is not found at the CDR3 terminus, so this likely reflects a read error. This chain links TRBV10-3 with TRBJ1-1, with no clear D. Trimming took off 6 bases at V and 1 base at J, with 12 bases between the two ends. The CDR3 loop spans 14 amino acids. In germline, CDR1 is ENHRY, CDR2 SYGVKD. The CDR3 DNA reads TGTGCCATCAGGGCCGCGCCCACGAACACTGAAGCTTTCTTA. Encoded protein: CAIRAAPTNTEAFL.

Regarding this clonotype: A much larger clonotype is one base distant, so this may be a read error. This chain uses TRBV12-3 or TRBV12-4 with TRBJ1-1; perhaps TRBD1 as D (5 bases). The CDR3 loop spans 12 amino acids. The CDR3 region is CASSFEGAEASF. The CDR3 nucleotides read TGTGCCAGCAGTTTTGAAGGGGCTGAAGCTTCCTTT.

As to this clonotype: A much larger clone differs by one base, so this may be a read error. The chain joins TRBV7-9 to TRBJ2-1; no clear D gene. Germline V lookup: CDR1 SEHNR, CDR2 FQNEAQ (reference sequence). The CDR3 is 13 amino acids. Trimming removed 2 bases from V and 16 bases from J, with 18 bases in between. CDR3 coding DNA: TGTGCCAGCAGCTTACAGTCGACGGAAAGTAAATTCTTC. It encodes CASSLQSTESKFF.

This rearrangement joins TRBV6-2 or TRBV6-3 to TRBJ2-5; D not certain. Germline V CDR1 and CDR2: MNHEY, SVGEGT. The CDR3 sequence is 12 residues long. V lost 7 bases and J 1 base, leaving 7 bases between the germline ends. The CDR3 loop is CASNNSQETQYF. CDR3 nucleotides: TGTGCCAGCAACAACAGCCAAGAGACCCAGTACTTC.

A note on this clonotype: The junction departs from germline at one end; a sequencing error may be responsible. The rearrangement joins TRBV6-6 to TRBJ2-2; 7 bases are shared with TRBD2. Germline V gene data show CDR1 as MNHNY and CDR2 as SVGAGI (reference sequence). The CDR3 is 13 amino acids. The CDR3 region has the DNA TGTGCCAGCAGTAGCGGGAACATCGGGGAGCTGTTTTTT. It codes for CASSSGNIGELFF.

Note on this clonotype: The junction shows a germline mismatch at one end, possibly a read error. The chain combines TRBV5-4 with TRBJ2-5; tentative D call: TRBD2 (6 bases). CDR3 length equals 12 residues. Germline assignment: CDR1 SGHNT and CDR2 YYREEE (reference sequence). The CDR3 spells CASSFVGEAQYF. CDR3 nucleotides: TGTGCCAGCAGTTTTGTCGGGGAGGCCCAATACTTC.

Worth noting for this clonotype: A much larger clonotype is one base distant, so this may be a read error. CDR3 amino acids: CAGSRGAGSSYNEQFF. The CDR3 DNA follows: TGTGCCGGCAGCCGCGGGGCGGGGAGCTCCTACAATGAGCAGTTCTTC. The chain combines TRBV6-2 or TRBV6-3 with TRBJ2-1, with D maybe TRBD2 (6 bases). Looked up from germline, CDR1 is MNHEY and CDR2 is SVGEGT. This CDR3 comprises 16 residues.

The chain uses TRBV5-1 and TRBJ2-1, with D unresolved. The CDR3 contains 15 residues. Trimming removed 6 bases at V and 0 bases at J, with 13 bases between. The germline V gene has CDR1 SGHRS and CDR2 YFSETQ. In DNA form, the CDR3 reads TGCGCCAGCACCCCGGACGGTAGCTCCTACAATGAGCAGTTCTTC. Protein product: CASTPDGSSYNEQFF.